Listed below are T cell receptor beta chains from one sample, sequenced in a study of T cell changes during pregnancy in multiple sclerosis. The method was immunoSEQ multiplex PCR; TCRdb's version includes in-frame clones alone and lacks a portion of them. Of around 42,000 clones listed, over 80% are singletons. Sequenced here: CD4+ T cells from peripheral blood mononuclear cells, sampled before pregnancy. The receptors shown here come from a female donor with multiple sclerosis, enrolled in a pregnancy study. Both conserved end residues are part of each CDR3. Fields, in order: V gene, clone size, J gene, D gene, CDR3 protein, CDR3 DNA. D genes are given only for firm matches. Clone size is not always given. Where it is, it says once, few, many or a class for expanded clones.

V gene: TRBV5-5
clone size: -
J gene: TRBJ1-3
D gene: -
CDR3 protein: CASSLTGSGNTIYF
CDR3 DNA: TGTGCCAGCAGCTTGACAGGCTCTGGAAACACCATATATTTT

V gene: TRBV7-2
clone size: -
J gene: TRBJ2-5
D gene: TRBD2
CDR3 protein: CASSFATSGGAVQETQYF
CDR3 DNA: TGTGCCAGCAGCTTTGCGACTAGCGGGGGGGCCGTACAAGAGACCCAGTACTTC

V gene: TRBV11-2
clone size: -
J gene: TRBJ1-2
D gene: -
CDR3 protein: CASSRGHRGYGYTF
CDR3 DNA: TGTGCCAGCAGCCGGGGACATCGCGGCTATGGCTACACCTTC

V gene: TRBV7-2
clone size: -
J gene: TRBJ1-5
D gene: TRBD1
CDR3 protein: CASSLRGGEYNQPQHF
CDR3 DNA: TGTGCCAGCAGCTTAAGAGGGGGCGAGTACAATCAGCCCCAGCATTTT

V gene: TRBV11-3
clone size: -
J gene: TRBJ2-5
D gene: -
CDR3 protein: CASSLGRGSPETQYF
CDR3 DNA: TGTGCCAGCAGCTTAGGCCGGGGGTCACCGGAGACCCAGTACTTC

V gene: TRBV30
clone size: -
J gene: TRBJ1-6
D gene: TRBD1
CDR3 protein: CAWRGQGAPPLHF
CDR3 DNA: TGTGCCTGGAGGGGACAGGGGGCGCCACCCCTCCACTTT

V gene: TRBV5-1
clone size: -
J gene: TRBJ2-2
D gene: -
CDR3 protein: CASSVIGGDTGELFF
CDR3 DNA: TGCGCCAGCAGCGTCATTGGAGGGGACACCGGGGAGCTGTTTTTT

V gene: TRBV2
clone size: -
J gene: TRBJ2-7
D gene: -
CDR3 protein: CASTDRLRGQYF
CDR3 DNA: TGTGCCAGCACCGACAGACTTCGCGGGCAGTACTTC

V gene: TRBV27
clone size: -
J gene: TRBJ2-1
D gene: -
CDR3 protein: CASSLGLHPYNEQFF
CDR3 DNA: TGTGCCAGCAGTTTAGGACTCCACCCCTACAATGAGCAGTTCTTC

V gene: TRBV18
clone size: -
J gene: TRBJ2-5
D gene: -
CDR3 protein: CASSPIPPRTDLQETQYF
CDR3 DNA: TGTGCCAGCTCACCTATTCCGCCTAGGACAGACCTTCAAGAGACCCAGTACTTC

V gene: TRBV7-7
clone size: -
J gene: TRBJ2-2
D gene: TRBD1
CDR3 protein: CASSSGGNTGELFF
CDR3 DNA: TGTGCCAGCAGCTCAGGGGGGAACACCGGGGAGCTGTTTTTT

V gene: TRBV9
clone size: few
J gene: TRBJ1-4
D gene: -
CDR3 protein: CASSSGDRDNEKLFF
CDR3 DNA: TGTGCCAGCAGCTCCGGGGATCGGGATAATGAAAAACTGTTTTTT

V gene: TRBV6-5
clone size: -
J gene: TRBJ2-2
D gene: -
CDR3 protein: CASSSWTANTGELFF
CDR3 DNA: TGTGCCAGCAGTTCATGGACAGCGAACACCGGGGAGCTGTTTTTT

V gene: TRBV7-8
clone size: -
J gene: TRBJ1-6
D gene: -
CDR3 protein: CASSSSSTVPAYSPLHF
CDR3 DNA: TGTGCCAGCAGCTCCTCTTCGACAGTCCCGGCCTATTCACCCCTCCACTTT

V gene: TRBV19
clone size: once
J gene: TRBJ1-2
D gene: -
CDR3 protein: CASSGRALYGYTF
CDR3 DNA: TGTGCCAGTAGTGGCAGGGCCCTTTATGGCTACACCTTC

V gene: TRBV7-8
clone size: -
J gene: TRBJ1-2
D gene: TRBD1
CDR3 protein: CASSFALTGDAYGYTF
CDR3 DNA: TGTGCCAGCAGCTTCGCCCTGACAGGGGACGCCTATGGCTACACCTTC

V gene: TRBV11-3
clone size: -
J gene: TRBJ1-1
D gene: -
CDR3 protein: CASSPGGSNTEAFF
CDR3 DNA: TGTGCCAGCAGCCCGGGGGGGTCGAACACTGAAGCTTTCTTT

V gene: TRBV7-8
clone size: -
J gene: TRBJ1-4
D gene: -
CDR3 protein: CASSPRRLSTNEKLFF
CDR3 DNA: TGTGCCAGCAGCCCTCGTCGACTATCAACTAATGAAAAACTGTTTTTT

V gene: TRBV11-1
clone size: -
J gene: TRBJ1-2
D gene: -
CDR3 protein: CASSLGGYGYTF
CDR3 DNA: TGTGCCAGCAGCTTAGGCGGCTATGGCTACACCTTC

V gene: TRBV7-3
clone size: -
J gene: TRBJ2-7
D gene: -
CDR3 protein: CASSFDGTLNYEQYF
CDR3 DNA: TGTGCCAGCAGCTTTGACGGGACACTAAACTACGAGCAGTACTTC